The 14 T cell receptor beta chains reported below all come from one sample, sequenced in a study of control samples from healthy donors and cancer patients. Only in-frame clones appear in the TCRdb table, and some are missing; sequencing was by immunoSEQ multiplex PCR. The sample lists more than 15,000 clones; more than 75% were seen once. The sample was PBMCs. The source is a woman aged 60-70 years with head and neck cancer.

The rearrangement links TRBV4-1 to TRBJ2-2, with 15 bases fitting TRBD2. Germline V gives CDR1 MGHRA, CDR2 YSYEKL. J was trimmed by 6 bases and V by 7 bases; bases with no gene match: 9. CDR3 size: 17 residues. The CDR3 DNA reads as TGCGCCAGCAAAAACGGACTAGCGGGAGGGCCGGCCGGGGAGCTGTTTTTT. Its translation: CASKNGLAGGPAGELFF.

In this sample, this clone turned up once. The CDR3 nucleotides are TGTGCCAGCAGCTTGTTACGACTAGCGGAACCCGGGGAGCTGTTTTTT. The encoded protein is CASSLLRLAEPGELFF. The chain is built from TRBV11-2 and TRBJ2-2; TRBD2 aligns across 9 bases. This CDR3 has 16 residues. The V gene's germline CDR1 is SGHAT and CDR2 FQNNGV. Unmatched junction bases numbered 8, after V lost 3 bases and J lost 6 bases.

The CDR3 here is CASSPRRTSGSSNEQFF. CDR3 nucleotides: TGTGCCAGCAGTCCGAGAAGGACTAGCGGGAGCTCCAATGAGCAGTTCTTC. This chain uses TRBV28 with TRBJ2-1; 13 bases map to TRBD2. The CDR3 length is 17 residues. With 5 bases clipped from V and 6 bases from J, the junction kept 10 bases outside the gene matches. CDR1 is MDHEN and CDR2 is SYDVKM in the germline V gene.

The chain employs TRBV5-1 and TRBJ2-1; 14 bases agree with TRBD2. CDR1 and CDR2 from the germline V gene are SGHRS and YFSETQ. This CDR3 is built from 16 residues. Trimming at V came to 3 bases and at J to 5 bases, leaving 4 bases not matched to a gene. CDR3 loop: CASSWTSGRSNNEQFF. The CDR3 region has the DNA TGCGCCAGCAGCTGGACTAGCGGGAGGAGTAACAATGAGCAGTTCTTC.

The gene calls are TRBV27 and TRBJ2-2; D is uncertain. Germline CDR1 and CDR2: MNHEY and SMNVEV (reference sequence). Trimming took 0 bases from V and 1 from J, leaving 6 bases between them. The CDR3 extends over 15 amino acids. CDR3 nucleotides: TGTGCCAGCAGTTTATCGAGGCAGAACACCGGGGAGCTGTTTTTT. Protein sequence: CASSLSRQNTGELFF.

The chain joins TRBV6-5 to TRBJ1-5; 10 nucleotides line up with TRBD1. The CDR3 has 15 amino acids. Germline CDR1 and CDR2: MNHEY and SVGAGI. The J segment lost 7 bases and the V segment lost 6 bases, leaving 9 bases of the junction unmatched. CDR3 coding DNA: TGTGCCAGCAGACTGACAGGGGGCGCCGGACAGCCCCAGCATTTT. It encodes CASRLTGGAGQPQHF.

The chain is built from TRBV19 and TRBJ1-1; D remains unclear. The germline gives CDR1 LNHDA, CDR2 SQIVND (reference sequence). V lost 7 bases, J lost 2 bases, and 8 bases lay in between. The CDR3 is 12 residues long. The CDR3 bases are TGTGCCAGTACTTGGGAAAACACTGAAGCTTTCTTT. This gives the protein CASTWENTEAFF.

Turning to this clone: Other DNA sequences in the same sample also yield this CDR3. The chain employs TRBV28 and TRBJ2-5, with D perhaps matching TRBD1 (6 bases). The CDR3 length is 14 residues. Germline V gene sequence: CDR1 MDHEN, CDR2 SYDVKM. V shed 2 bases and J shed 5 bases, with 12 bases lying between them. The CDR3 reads CASSLAGARETQYF. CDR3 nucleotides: TGTGCCAGCAGTTTAGCAGGGGCGCGGGAGACCCAGTACTTC.

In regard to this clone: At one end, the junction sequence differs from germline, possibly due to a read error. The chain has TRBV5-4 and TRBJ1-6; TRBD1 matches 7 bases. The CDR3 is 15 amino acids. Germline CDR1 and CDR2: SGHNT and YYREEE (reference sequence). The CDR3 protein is CASSPYRGLVSPPHF. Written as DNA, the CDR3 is TGTGCCAGCAGCCCCTACAGGGGCCTGGTATCGCCCCCCCACTTT. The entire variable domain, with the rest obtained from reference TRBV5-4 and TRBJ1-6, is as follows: ETGVTQSPTHLIKTRGQQVTLRCSSQSGHNTVSWYQQALGQGPQFIFQYYREEENGRGNFPPRFSGLQFPNYSSELNVNALELDDSALYLCASSPYRGLVSPPHFGNGTRLTVT.

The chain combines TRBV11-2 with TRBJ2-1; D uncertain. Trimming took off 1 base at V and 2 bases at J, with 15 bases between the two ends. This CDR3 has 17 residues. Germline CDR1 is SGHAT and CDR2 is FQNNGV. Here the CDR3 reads CASSLGVEGWPYNEQFF. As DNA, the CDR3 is TGTGCCAGCAGCTTAGGGGTAGAAGGTTGGCCCTACAATGAGCAGTTCTTC.

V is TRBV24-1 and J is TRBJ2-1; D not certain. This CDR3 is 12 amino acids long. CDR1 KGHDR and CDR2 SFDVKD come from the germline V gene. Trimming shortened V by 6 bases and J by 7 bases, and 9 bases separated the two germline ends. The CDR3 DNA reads TGTGCCACCAGTACTAATGGTAATGAGCAGTTCTTC. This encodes CATSTNGNEQFF.

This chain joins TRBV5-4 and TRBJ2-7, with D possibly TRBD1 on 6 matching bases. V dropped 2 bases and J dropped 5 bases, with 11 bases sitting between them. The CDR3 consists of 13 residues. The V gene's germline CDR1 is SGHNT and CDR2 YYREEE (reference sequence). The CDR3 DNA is TGTGCCAGCAGCTTAACCTACAGGGACGAGCAGTACTTC. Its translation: CASSLTYRDEQYF.

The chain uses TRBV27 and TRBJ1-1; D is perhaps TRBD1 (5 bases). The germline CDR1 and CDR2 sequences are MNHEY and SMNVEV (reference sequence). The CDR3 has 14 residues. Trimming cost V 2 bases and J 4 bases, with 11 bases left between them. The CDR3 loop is CASSLVGAGTEAFF. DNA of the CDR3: TGTGCCAGCAGTTTAGTCGGGGCTGGCACTGAAGCTTTCTTT.

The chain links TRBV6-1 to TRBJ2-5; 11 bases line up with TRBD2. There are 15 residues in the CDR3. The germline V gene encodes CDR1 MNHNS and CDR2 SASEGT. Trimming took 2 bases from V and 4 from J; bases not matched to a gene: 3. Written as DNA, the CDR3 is TGTGCCAGCAGTGAATTAGCGGGAGGGCCAGAGACCCAGTACTTC. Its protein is CASSELAGGPETQYF.